This T cell receptor (beta chain) comes out of a study of identical twins. A single record per CDR3 protein comes from TCRdb applying MiXCR to the 5' RACE reads. The repertoire has roughly 770,000 distinct CDR3 sequences, approximately 18% of them found once; the top ten carry around 14%. V was pared by 4 bases and J by 10 bases, with 7 bases of the junction left unmatched. CDR3 size: 14 residues. Another study also made use of these data, one on T cells expressing NK-cell markers.

The clonotype comes from a woman in her late teens or twenties in good health. The sequenced sample was PBMCs. The chain has TRBV12-3 or TRBV12-4 and TRBJ1-6, with TRBD1 matching 7 bases. The CDR3 sequence: CASSSESGGSPLHF. The CDR3 DNA reads as TGTGCCAGCAGTTCCGAGTCAGGGGGATCACCCCTCCACTTT.